Shown below are 9 T cell receptor beta chains from a single sample sequenced in a study of regulatory T cells. Primers: 52 TRBV forward and 13 TRBJ reverse. Produced via immunoSEQ multiplex PCR; TCRdb's table is partial and in-frame only. The table shows roughly 10,000 clones, with nearly 85% occurring only once. Sequencing was done on a sample of CD8+ T cells sorted from blood. The receptors were sampled from a person aged 18 to 35 with CD3G deficiency.

This clone was found once. Here the CDR3 DNA reads TGTGCCAGCAGTGAATTTACGAATGAAAAACTGTTTTTT. This encodes CASSEFTNEKLFF. V gene TRBV6-1 combines with J gene TRBJ1-4; D unresolved. V was shortened by 2 bases and J by 5 bases, with 6 bases between the two germline ends. Germline CDR1 MNHNS, CDR2 SASEGT. This CDR3 contains 13 residues.

J is TRBJ1-2 and V is TRBV28; TRBD1 might be the D (5 bases). This CDR3 contains 15 residues. V was pared by 6 bases and J by 4 bases, with 18 bases between. Germline V lookup: CDR1 MDHEN, CDR2 SYDVKM. CDR3 DNA: TGTGCCAGCAGCCGCCCGGGACGTTCGAGCTATGGCTACACCTTC. It specifies CASSRPGRSSYGYTF.

The chain employs TRBV6-1 and TRBJ2-7, with TRBD2 matching 9 bases. V was clipped by 7 bases and J by 4 bases; unmatched bases: 5. The CDR3 is 13 residues long. The germline V gene has CDR1 MNHNS and CDR2 SASEGT. In DNA, the CDR3 is TGTGCCAGCACTAGCGGGGCAGGGTACGAGCAGTACTTC. Translating it yields CASTSGAGYEQYF.

The CDR3 coding sequence is TGTGCCAGCTCACTAGTCGGATCCTACGAGCAGTACTTC. It translates to CASSLVGSYEQYF. This sequence joins TRBV28 and TRBJ2-7; TRBD2 is a possible D gene (5 bases). The length of the CDR3 is 13 residues. Germline V CDR1 and CDR2: MDHEN, SYDVKM. V was shortened by 8 bases and J by 1 base, with 12 bases between the two germline ends.

The chain couples TRBV28 to TRBJ2-7; D is perhaps TRBD2 (7 bases). Germline CDR1 MDHEN, CDR2 SYDVKM. This CDR3 has 14 residues. The V gene lost 4 bases and the J gene lost 5 bases, with 15 bases spanning the gap. DNA for the CDR3: TGTGCCAGCAGTTCCCGGGGGGCGGACGACGAGCAGTACTTC. Protein: CASSSRGADDEQYF.

The rearrangement uses TRBV7-9 and TRBJ2-7; D assignment may be TRBD1 or TRBD2 (5 bases each). Germline V gene data show CDR1 as SEHNR and CDR2 as FQNEAQ (reference sequence). The V and J ends lost 1 base and 6 bases respectively, with 10 bases between them. The CDR3 is 13 residues long. The CDR3 loop reads CASSLDTGPEQYF. The CDR3 coding sequence is TGTGCCAGCAGCTTAGATACGGGGCCCGAGCAGTACTTC.

The V call is TRBV11-2, the J call TRBJ1-1, with 9 bases matching TRBD1. Trimming at V came to 5 bases and at J to 7 bases, leaving 5 bases not matched to a gene. This CDR3 is 13 amino acids long. Per the germline V gene, CDR1 is SGHAT and CDR2 is FQNNGV. CDR3 region: CASSGGTGSEAFF. DNA for the CDR3: TGTGCCAGCAGCGGGGGGACAGGGAGTGAAGCTTTCTTT.

V gene TRBV28 combines with J gene TRBJ2-1; 10 positions match TRBD2. The CDR3 extends over 16 amino acids. Germline V CDR1 and CDR2: MDHEN, SYDVKM. J lost 6 bases, V lost 5 bases, and 10 bases had no gene match. The CDR3 here is CASSTEASGSGNEQFF. DNA for the CDR3: TGTGCCAGCAGTACAGAAGCTAGCGGGAGTGGCAATGAGCAGTTCTTC. The variable domain in full, completed from reference TRBV28 and TRBJ2-1, reads DVKVTQSSRYLVKRTGEKVFLECVQDMDHENMFWYRQDPGLGLRLIYFSYDVKMKEKGDIPEGYSVSREKKERFSLILESASTNQTSMYLCASSTEASGSGNEQFFGPGTRLTVL.

The genes are TRBV28 and TRBJ1-2; no clear D gene. Looked up from germline, CDR1 is MDHEN and CDR2 is SYDVKM. Between the trimmed V and J ends, which lost 4 bases and 1 base, there was a span of 13 bases. The CDR3 length is 15 residues. Here the CDR3 DNA reads TGTGCCAGCAGTTCAAGGAACACAAATAACTATGGCTACACCTTC. Translation gives CASSSRNTNNYGYTF.